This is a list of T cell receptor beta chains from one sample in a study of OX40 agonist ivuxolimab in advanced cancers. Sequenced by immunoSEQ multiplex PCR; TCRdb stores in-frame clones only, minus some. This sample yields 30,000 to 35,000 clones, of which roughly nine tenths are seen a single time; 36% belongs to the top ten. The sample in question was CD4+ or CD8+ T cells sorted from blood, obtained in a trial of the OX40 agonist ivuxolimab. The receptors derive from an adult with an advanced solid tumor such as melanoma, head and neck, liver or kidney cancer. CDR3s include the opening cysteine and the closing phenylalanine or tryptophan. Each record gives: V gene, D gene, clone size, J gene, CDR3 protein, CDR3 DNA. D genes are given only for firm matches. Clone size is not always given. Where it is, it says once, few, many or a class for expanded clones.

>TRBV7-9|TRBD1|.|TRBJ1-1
CASTFTGGWDTEAFF
TGTGCCAGCACCTTTACAGGGGGATGGGACACTGAAGCTTTCTTT
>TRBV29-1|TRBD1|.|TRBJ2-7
CSVVFSDRGRFGSSYEQYF
TGCAGCGTTGTATTCTCGGACAGGGGGCGTTTTGGGAGCTCCTACGAGCAGTACTTC
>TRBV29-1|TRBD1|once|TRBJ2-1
CSVSQDRGSYNEQFF
TGCAGCGTATCCCAGGACAGGGGCTCCTACAATGAGCAGTTCTTC
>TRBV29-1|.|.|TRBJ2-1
CSVVSASAFYNEQFF
TGCAGCGTCGTGAGCGCTAGCGCCTTCTACAATGAGCAGTTCTTC
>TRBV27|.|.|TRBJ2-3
CASSSITDTQYF
TGTGCCAGCAGTTCAATCACAGATACGCAGTATTTT
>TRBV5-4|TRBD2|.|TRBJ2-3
CASSQGLAGEMNTQYF
TGTGCCAGCAGCCAAGGACTAGCGGGAGAGATGAATACGCAGTATTTT
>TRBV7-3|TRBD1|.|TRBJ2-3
CASSLTPMNRGTDTQYF
TGTGCCAGCAGCTTAACGCCTATGAACAGGGGGACAGATACGCAGTATTTT
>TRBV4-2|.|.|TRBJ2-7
CASSQEGAAYEQYF
TGTGCCAGCAGCCAAGAGGGAGCTGCCTACGAGCAGTACTTC
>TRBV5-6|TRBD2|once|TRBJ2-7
CASSLEREYSYEQYF
TGTGCCAGCAGCTTGGAGCGGGAGTACTCCTACGAGCAGTACTTC
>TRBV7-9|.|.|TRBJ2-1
CASTGGPSYNEQFF
TGTGCCAGCACAGGAGGGCCCTCCTACAATGAGCAGTTCTTC
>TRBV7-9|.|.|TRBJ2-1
CASSLADRVHEQFF
TGTGCCAGCAGCTTAGCAGATCGGGTCCATGAGCAGTTCTTC
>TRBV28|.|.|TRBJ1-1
CASSTTLEGMVSWNTEAFF
TGTGCCAGCAGTACTACCCTGGAGGGGATGGTGTCCTGGAACACTGAAGCTTTCTTT
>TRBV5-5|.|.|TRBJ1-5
CASSSGVGQPQHF
TGTGCCAGCAGCTCAGGGGTCGGTCAGCCCCAGCATTTT
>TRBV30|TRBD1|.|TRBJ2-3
CAWEETGGETDTQYF
TGTGCCTGGGAAGAGACAGGGGGGGAAACAGATACGCAGTATTTT
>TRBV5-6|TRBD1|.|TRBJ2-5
CASSLSPGQRTLKETQYF
TGTGCCAGCAGCCTTAGTCCGGGACAGAGGACGCTTAAAGAGACCCAGTACTTC
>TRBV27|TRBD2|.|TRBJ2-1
CASSLAGGHGYNEQFF
TGTGCCAGCAGCCTAGCGGGAGGGCACGGCTACAATGAGCAGTTCTTC
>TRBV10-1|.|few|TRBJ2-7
CASRKNTYEQYF
TGCGCCAGCAGGAAGAATACCTACGAGCAGTACTTC
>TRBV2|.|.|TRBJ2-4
CASRSGPRAKNIQYF
TGTGCCAGCAGATCCGGTCCCCGGGCCAAAAACATTCAGTACTTC
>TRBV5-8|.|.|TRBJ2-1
CASSLQISGSYNEQFF
TGTGCCAGCAGCTTGCAGATCTCGGGCTCCTACAATGAGCAGTTCTTC
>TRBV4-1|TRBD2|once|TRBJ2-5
CASSAGGLETQYF
TGCGCCAGCAGCGCGGGGGGCTTAGAGACCCAGTACTTC
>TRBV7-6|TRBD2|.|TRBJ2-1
CASSGLAAEQFF
TGTGCCAGCAGTGGACTAGCGGCCGAGCAGTTCTTC
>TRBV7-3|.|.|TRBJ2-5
CASSPGTAPTETQYF
TGTGCCAGCAGCCCCGGGACCGCGCCAACAGAGACCCAGTACTTC
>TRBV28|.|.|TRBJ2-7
CASSFQTDGVVEQYF
TGTGCCAGCAGTTTCCAGACAGATGGGGTCGTCGAGCAGTACTTC
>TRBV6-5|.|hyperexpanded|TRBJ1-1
CASSYSLEHEAFF
TGTGCCAGCAGTTACTCTCTTGAACATGAAGCTTTCTTT
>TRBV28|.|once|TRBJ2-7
CASGSYPIRSSYEQYF
TGTGCCAGCGGATCGTATCCGATACGAAGCTCCTACGAGCAGTACTTC
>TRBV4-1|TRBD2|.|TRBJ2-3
CASSQGVSASGSSTDTQYF
TGCGCCAGCAGCCAAGGAGTTTCGGCTAGCGGGAGCAGCACAGATACGCAGTATTTT
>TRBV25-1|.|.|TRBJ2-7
CASSDSGGPASEQYF
TGTGCCAGCAGTGACTCCGGAGGGCCTGCCTCCGAGCAGTACTTC
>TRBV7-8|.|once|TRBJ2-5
CASSHRVVAQETQYF
TGTGCCAGCAGCCACCGGGTAGTGGCGCAAGAGACCCAGTACTTC
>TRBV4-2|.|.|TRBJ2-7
CASSHTDTDTYEQYF
TGTGCCAGCAGCCATACAGATACGGATACCTACGAGCAGTACTTC
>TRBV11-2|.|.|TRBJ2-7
CASSLDGGRKEQYF
TGTGCCAGCAGCTTAGACGGGGGGCGCAAAGAGCAGTACTTC
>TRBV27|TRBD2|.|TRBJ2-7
CASSLAGGAAYEQYF
TGTGCCAGCAGTCTAGCGGGGGGAGCCGCTTACGAGCAGTACTTC
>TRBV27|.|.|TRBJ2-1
CASSFFAGAESYNEQFF
TGTGCCAGCAGTTTTTTTGCGGGGGCCGAATCATACAATGAGCAGTTCTTC
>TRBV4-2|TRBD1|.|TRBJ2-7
CASSQETGVHSYEQYF
TGTGCCAGCAGCCAAGAGACAGGGGTGCACTCCTACGAGCAGTACTTC
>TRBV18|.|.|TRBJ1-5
CASSPGGQPQHF
TGTGCCAGCTCACCGGGTGGTCAGCCCCAGCATTTT
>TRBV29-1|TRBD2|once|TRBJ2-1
CSVGGVSGRVWNEQFF
TGCAGCGTTGGCGGGGTTAGCGGGAGGGTTTGGAATGAGCAGTTCTTC
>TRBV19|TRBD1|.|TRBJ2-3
CASDPRTGGSTDTQYF
TGTGCCAGTGATCCTCGGACAGGGGGAAGTACAGATACGCAGTATTTT
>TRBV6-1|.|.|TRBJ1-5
CASGEGGVFQPQHF
TGTGCCAGCGGGGAGGGAGGGGTTTTTCAGCCCCAGCATTTT
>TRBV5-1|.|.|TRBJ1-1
CASSLGSNTEAFF
TGCGCCAGCAGCTTAGGGAGCAACACTGAAGCTTTCTTT
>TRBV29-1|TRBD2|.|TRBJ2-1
CSALSLAGDTYNEQFF
TGCAGCGCTCTTTCACTAGCGGGGGACACTTACAATGAGCAGTTCTTC
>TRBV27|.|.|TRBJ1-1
CASSLSGGNTEAFF
TGTGCCAGCAGTTTATCGGGAGGGAACACTGAAGCTTTCTTT
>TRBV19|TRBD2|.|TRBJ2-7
CASSMMTSGSTYEQYF
TGTGCCAGTAGTATGATGACTAGCGGGAGCACCTACGAGCAGTACTTC
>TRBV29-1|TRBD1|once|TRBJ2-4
CSVEDWDSRAKNIQYF
TGCAGCGTTGAAGACTGGGACAGCCGAGCCAAAAACATTCAGTACTTC
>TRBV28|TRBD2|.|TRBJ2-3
CASKAAGGGDTQYF
TGTGCCAGCAAGGCGGCGGGAGGTGGAGATACGCAGTATTTT
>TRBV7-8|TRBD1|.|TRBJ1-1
CASSSGDRAEAFF
TGTGCCAGCAGCTCAGGGGACAGGGCTGAAGCTTTCTTT
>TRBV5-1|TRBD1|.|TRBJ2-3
CASSPGTGPLDTQYF
TGCGCCAGCAGCCCCGGGACAGGTCCGTTAGATACGCAGTATTTT
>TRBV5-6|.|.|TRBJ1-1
CASTNPDSSYGDPNTEAFF
TGTGCCAGCACCAACCCGGACAGTTCTTATGGGGATCCAAACACTGAAGCTTTCTTT
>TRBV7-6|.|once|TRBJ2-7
CASSFFGGHEQYF
TGTGCCAGCAGCTTCTTCGGGGGGCACGAGCAGTACTTC
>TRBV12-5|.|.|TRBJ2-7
CASGLTVSYEQYF
TGTGCTAGTGGTTTGACAGTCTCCTACGAGCAGTACTTC
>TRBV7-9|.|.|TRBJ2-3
CASTLTPDTQYF
TGTGCCAGCACCCTCACGCCAGATACGCAGTATTTT
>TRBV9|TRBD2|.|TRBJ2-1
CASSAEGTSAYNEQFF
TGTGCCAGCAGCGCTGAGGGGACTAGCGCCTACAATGAGCAGTTCTTC
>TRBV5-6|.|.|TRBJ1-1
CASSPTSGVNTEAFF
TGTGCCAGCAGCCCGACCTCAGGGGTTAACACTGAAGCTTTCTTT
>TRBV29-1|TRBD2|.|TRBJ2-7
CSVDGGESSYEQYF
TGCAGCGTTGATGGGGGGGAGAGCTCCTACGAGCAGTACTTC
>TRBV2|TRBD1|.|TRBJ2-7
CASSQPRTGNYEQYF
TGTGCCAGCAGCCAACCTCGGACAGGGAACTACGAGCAGTACTTC
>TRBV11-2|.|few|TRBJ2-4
CASSLDQATGNIQYF
TGTGCCAGCAGCTTAGATCAGGCCACCGGTAACATTCAGTACTTC